The clone carrying this T cell receptor beta chain was seen repeatedly, ten times or more. The data were taken from a study of T-cell reconstitution after alpha-beta-depleted transplantation in children. Unique molecular identifiers were incorporated into the prepared TCRbeta library. TCRdb processed the PCR reads anew with MiXCR; each CDR3 protein has one entry. The sample yields about 250,000 distinct CDR3 sequences, under 30% seen once. CDR1 and CDR2 from the germline V gene are MDHEN and SYDVKM. Trimming cost V 8 bases and J 2 bases, with 6 bases left between them. The CDR3 extends over 12 amino acids.

The origin of this receptor is a female patient between 2 and 15 years old who had a stem cell transplant for congenital amegakaryocytic thrombocytopenia, so the T cells may come from the graft donor. The material was PBMCs, mostly from graft donor cells, obtained 360 days after TCRalphabeta/CD19-depleted stem cell transplant. The rearrangement links TRBV28 to TRBJ2-2; weak D call: TRBD2 (6 bases). The CDR3 DNA reads TGTGCCAGCGGACTAAACACCGGGGAGCTGTTTTTT. It codes for CASGLNTGELFF.